The 7 T cell receptor beta chains listed next were all sequenced from one sample in a study of T cell responses to AZD1222 COVID-19 vaccine. Clones were sequenced by immunoSEQ multiplex PCR, and TCRdb holds only the in-frame ones, with some missing. The data hold 140,000 to 150,000 clones, with over 90% observed a single time. The sample was peripheral blood, taken on day 0 of AZD1222 vaccination. The origin of the receptors is an adult in good health.

The chain combines TRBV2 with TRBJ1-4; TRBD1 aligns across 7 bases. After removal of 10 bases from V and 0 bases from J, the junction contained 8 bases not matched to a gene. Germline V gene data show CDR1 as SNHLY and CDR2 as FYNNEI. There are 15 residues in the CDR3. CDR3 protein: CATDQGEATNEKLFF. CDR3 sequence (DNA): TGTGCCACCGACCAGGGGGAGGCAACTAATGAAAAACTGTTTTTT.

V gene TRBV5-4 combines with J gene TRBJ2-7, with 11 bases fitting TRBD2. This CDR3 is built from 16 residues. J gave up 2 bases and V 4 bases, and 8 bases lay outside the gene matches. In germline, CDR1 is SGHNT, CDR2 YYREEE (reference sequence). The CDR3: CASSQTGSGRAYEQYF. The CDR3 region has the DNA TGTGCCAGCAGCCAAACCGGTAGCGGGAGGGCCTACGAGCAGTACTTC.

A note on this clone: At one end the junction does not follow the germline gene, possibly because of a read error. The rearrangement joins TRBV7-7 to TRBJ2-7; 8 bases map to TRBD1. The CDR3 has 15 residues. CDR1 SSHAT and CDR2 FNYEAQ come from the germline V gene (reference sequence). The CDR3 bases are TGTGCTAGCAGCCCCTTGGACAGGGCCCCCTACGAGCAGTACTTC. Its protein product is CASSPLDRAPYEQYF.

This chain joins TRBV4-1 and TRBJ1-1, with 9 bases aligning to TRBD1. Germline assignment: CDR1 MGHRA and CDR2 YSYEKL. This CDR3 region has 13 residues. Trimming at V came to 0 bases and at J to 14 bases, leaving 7 bases not matched to a gene. Here the CDR3 reads CASSQDSRDRAFF. Here the CDR3 DNA reads TGCGCCAGCAGCCAAGATTCCCGGGACAGGGCGTTCTTT.

The genes are TRBV6-5 and TRBJ2-3; D may be TRBD2 (6 bases). The CDR3 is 15 residues long. Trimming left V 6 bases short and J 4 bases short, with 17 bases between. The germline CDR1 and CDR2 sequences are MNHEY and SVGAGI. The CDR3 DNA reads as TGTGCCAGCAGCACGGGGCTGCGGGACTCAGATACGCAGTATTTT. Amino acids: CASSTGLRDSDTQYF.

The V and J genes are TRBV4-1 and TRBJ1-4; D not certain. V lost 3 bases and J lost 8, with 10 bases in between. CDR3 length: 13 amino acids. Germline V gene sequence: CDR1 MGHRA, CDR2 YSYEKL. The chain's CDR3 is CASSQAVGEKLFF. The CDR3 DNA sequence: TGCGCCAGCAGCCAGGCGGTGGGCGAAAAACTGTTTTTT.

The chain employs TRBV13 and TRBJ2-7; 7 bases are a match to TRBD2. V shed 3 bases and J 2 bases; nucleotides not matched to a gene: 7. CDR3 size: 15 residues. Germline CDR1 is PRHDT and CDR2 is FYEKMQ (reference sequence). The chain's CDR3 is CASSFRSSGPYEQYF. In nucleotides, the CDR3 is TGTGCCAGCAGCTTTCGATCTAGCGGACCCTACGAGCAGTACTTC.